The 15 T cell receptor beta chains in this list originate from one sample, sequenced in a study of OX40 agonist ivuxolimab in advanced cancers. Library preparation was by the immunoSEQ multiplex PCR assay. In TCRdb, the immuneACCESS table is reduced to in-frame sequences with V and J assigned. These tables do not hold every clone; where another copy was compared, an unresolved V gene accounts for under half, and the others remain unexplained. The sample profile shows around 60,000 clones; roughly 80% of them were found once. The ten largest clones take up around 2.1% of the sample. This material consisted of CD4+ or CD8+ T cells sorted from blood, taken in a trial of the OX40 agonist ivuxolimab. These receptors were collected from an adult with an advanced solid tumor such as melanoma, head and neck, liver or kidney cancer.

The chain is built from TRBV7-9 and TRBJ1-3; D is unresolved. V lost 6 bases and J 0 bases, leaving 9 bases between the germline ends. Germline loops: CDR1 SEHNR, CDR2 FQNEAQ (reference sequence). The length of the CDR3 is 14 residues. DNA of the CDR3: TGTGCCAGCAGGGTAGGGAGCTCTGGAAACACCATATATTTT. Its protein product is CASRVGSSGNTIYF.

This clone was counted once. The chain uses TRBV15 and TRBJ1-4, with TRBD1 matching 7 bases. Germline V gives CDR1 LNHNV, CDR2 YYDKDF (reference sequence). The CDR3 has 16 residues. The V and J ends lost 2 bases and 8 bases, in that order; junction bases with no gene match: 11. CDR3 amino acids: CATSRPSTGAGEKLFF. In DNA, the CDR3 is TGTGCCACCAGCAGACCTTCTACAGGGGCTGGGGAAAAACTGTTTTTT.

This rearrangement joins TRBV6-5 to TRBJ2-7; weak D call: TRBD1 (6 bases). Trimming took off 4 bases at V and 3 bases at J, with 10 bases between the two ends. Germline lookup yields CDR1 MNHEY and CDR2 SVGAGI. This CDR3 comprises 13 residues. CDR3 sequence reads: CASSSGQIYEQYF. CDR3 sequence (DNA): TGTGCCAGCAGTTCAGGACAGATCTACGAGCAGTACTTC.

This chain uses TRBV5-1 with TRBJ2-3; TRBD1 aligns across 9 bases. Trimming took 0 bases from V and 4 from J; bases not matched to a gene: 3. CDR3 size: 15 residues. The germline gives CDR1 SGHRS, CDR2 YFSETQ. DNA for the CDR3: TGCGCCAGCAGCTTGGGGACAGGGGTGGCAGATACGCAGTATTTT. It is translated as CASSLGTGVADTQYF.

This chain links TRBV9 with TRBJ1-1; TRBD1 might be the D (5 bases). In germline, CDR1 is SGDLS, CDR2 YYNGEE. The V end was cut by 3 bases, the J end by 3 bases, with 18 bases between. The CDR3 contains 16 residues. The CDR3 spells CASSAQSGRGDTEAFF. The CDR3 nucleotides are TGTGCCAGCAGCGCCCAGTCAGGGAGGGGTGACACTGAAGCTTTCTTT.

The chain joins TRBV9 to TRBJ2-7; no clear D gene. V lost 4 bases and J lost 6, with 11 bases in between. The V gene's germline CDR1 is SGDLS and CDR2 YYNGEE. This CDR3 comprises 12 residues. CDR3 coding DNA: TGTGCCAGCAGCCCCAATTTCGGCGAGCAGTACTTC. Translated: CASSPNFGEQYF.

V is TRBV5-1 and J is TRBJ2-2; 9 bases are shared with TRBD1. The junction had 12 bases not matched to a gene; V was cut back by 3 bases and J by 6 bases. Germline CDR1 SGHRS, CDR2 YFSETQ. This CDR3 spans 17 amino acids. CDR3 sequence (DNA): TGCGCCAGCAGCTCCCTGGACAGGGGAGGATGGTCCGGGGAGCTGTTTTTT. Its translation is CASSSLDRGGWSGELFF.

The CDR3 protein is CASSSGTVEQYF. The CDR3 DNA sequence: TGTGCCAGCAGCAGCGGGACAGTCGAGCAGTACTTC. This chain joins TRBV7-9 and TRBJ2-7; TRBD1 or TRBD2 may be the D gene (7 bases each). V gave up 5 bases and J gave up 6 bases, with 11 bases separating them. Per the germline V gene, CDR1 is SEHNR and CDR2 is FQNEAQ (reference sequence). The length of the CDR3 is 12 residues.

This clone occurred a few times. The chain is built from TRBV28 and TRBJ1-5, with D possibly being TRBD1 (6 bases). V gave up 10 bases and J gave up 5 bases, with 21 bases separating them. The CDR3 spans 15 residues. CDR1 and CDR2 (germline): MDHEN, SYDVKM. CDR3 DNA sequence: TGTGCCACCCGAGGGAGGGAAGGGGGGCATCAGCCCCAGCATTTT. This gives the protein CATRGREGGHQPQHF.

J is TRBJ1-5 and V is TRBV5-4; 8 nucleotides agree with TRBD1. Unmatched junction bases numbered 7, after V lost 4 bases and J lost 7 bases. The germline V gene has CDR1 SGHNT and CDR2 YYREEE (reference sequence). There are 14 residues in the CDR3. The CDR3 nucleotides are TGTGCCAGCAGCCCCGGACAGGGTGAACAGCCCCAGCATTTT. This translates into CASSPGQGEQPQHF.

This clone was observed a few times. The rearrangement joins TRBV9 to TRBJ2-3; 14 nucleotides line up with TRBD2. CDR3 length: 16 residues. From germline, CDR1 is SGDLS and CDR2 YYNGEE. V lost 4 bases, J lost 6 bases, and 7 bases stayed unmatched. CDR3 in DNA: TGTGCCAGCAGCCCCCGACTAGCGGGAGGGTCGGATACGCAGTATTTT. Translation: CASSPRLAGGSDTQYF.

V gene TRBV11-1 combines with J gene TRBJ1-1; D possibly corresponds to TRBD1 (6 bases). The CDR3 length is 14 residues. Trimming shortened V by 5 bases and J by 1 base, and 11 bases separated the two germline ends. Per germline, CDR1 SGHAT and CDR2 FQDESV (reference sequence). The CDR3 DNA sequence: TGTGCCAGCAGCGCAACGACAGGGAACACTGAAGCTTTCTTT. It encodes CASSATTGNTEAFF. Supplemented by reference TRBV11-1 and TRBJ1-1, the full variable domain reads EAEVAQSPRYKITEKSQAVAFWCDPISGHATLYWYRQILGQGPELLVQFQDESVVDDSQLPKDRFSAERLKGVDSTLKIQPAELGDSAMYLCASSATTGNTEAFFGQGTRLTVV.

This sequence joins TRBV5-1 and TRBJ2-3; D is perhaps TRBD1 (6 bases). The CDR3 extends over 16 amino acids. The V gene lost 1 base and the J gene lost 3 bases, with 15 bases spanning the gap. Germline loops: CDR1 SGHRS, CDR2 YFSETQ. CDR3: CASSLLGQGSTDTQYF. CDR3 nucleotides: TGCGCCAGCAGCTTGCTGGGGCAGGGGAGTACAGATACGCAGTATTTT.

The gene calls are TRBV2 and TRBJ2-1, with TRBD1 identical over 11 bases. CDR1 and CDR2 from the germline V gene are SNHLY and FYNNEI. The V and J ends lost 6 bases and 2 bases, in that order; junction bases with no gene match: 6. This CDR3 has 16 residues. CDR3 DNA sequence: TGTGCCAGCAGATCGGGACAGGGGGGGGCCTACAATGAGCAGTTCTTC. It is translated as CASRSGQGGAYNEQFF.

The rearrangement uses TRBV9 and TRBJ1-6; possible D gene TRBD1, 5 bases. Germline CDR1 is SGDLS and CDR2 is YYNGEE. The V gene lost 1 base and the J gene lost 5 bases, with 10 bases spanning the gap. The CDR3 runs to 15 residues. CDR3: CASSVQWGNNSPLHF. The DNA for the CDR3 is TGTGCCAGCAGCGTACAGTGGGGGAATAATTCACCCCTCCACTTT.